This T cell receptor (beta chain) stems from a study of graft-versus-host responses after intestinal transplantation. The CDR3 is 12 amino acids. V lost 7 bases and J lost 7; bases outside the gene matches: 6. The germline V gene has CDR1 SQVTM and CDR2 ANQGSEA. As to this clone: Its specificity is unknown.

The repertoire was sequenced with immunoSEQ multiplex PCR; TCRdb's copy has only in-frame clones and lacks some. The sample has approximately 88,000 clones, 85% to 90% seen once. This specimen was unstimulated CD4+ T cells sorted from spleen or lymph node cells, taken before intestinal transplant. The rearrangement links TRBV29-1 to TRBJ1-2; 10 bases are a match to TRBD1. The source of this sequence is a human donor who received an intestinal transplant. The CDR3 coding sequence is TGCAGCGCCCGAGGACAGGGGGGTGGCTACACCTTC. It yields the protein CSARGQGGGYTF.